The rows below give T cell receptor beta chains drawn from one sample of a study of siplizumab effects on memory and regulatory T cells. The protocol was immunoSEQ multiplex PCR, while the TCRdb copy is restricted to in-frame clones and leaves out a portion. The table lists about 97,000 clones, around nine tenths of them singletons. The sample taken for sequencing was CD4+ T cells sorted from blood. The receptors originated from a human donor in good health. Both conserved end residues are part of each CDR3. The D gene is left open where the match is weak. Only part of the rows carry a size: once, few, many, or a class if the clone is expanded.

DNA: TGTGCCAGCAGTCTAAGATACTCTGGGGCCAACGTCCTGACTTTC
CDR3: CASSLRYSGANVLTF
D: NA
size: NA
V: TRBV27
J: TRBJ2-6

DNA: TGCGCCAGCTCCCCAAGCAGGCCCGCATCAGAAGAGACCCAGTACTTC
CDR3: CASSPSRPASEETQYF
D: NA
size: NA
V: TRBV5-1
J: TRBJ2-5

DNA: TGTGCCAGCTCACCATCTGCGATCCCACACACAGATACGCAGTATTTT
CDR3: CASSPSAIPHTDTQYF
D: NA
size: NA
V: TRBV18
J: TRBJ2-3

DNA: TGTGCCAGCAGATTGCTCACCAGGGGTAATGAGCAGTTCTTC
CDR3: CASRLLTRGNEQFF
D: NA
size: NA
V: TRBV27
J: TRBJ2-1

DNA: TGTGCCAGTAGTCCCGTCAGGACAGGGTTAAGTCAGCCCCAGCATTTT
CDR3: CASSPVRTGLSQPQHF
D: TRBD1
size: NA
V: TRBV19
J: TRBJ1-5

DNA: TGCGCCAGCAGCCAAGGAAGACAGGGATGGGGGGAGACCCAGTACTTC
CDR3: CASSQGRQGWGETQYF
D: TRBD1
size: NA
V: TRBV4-1
J: TRBJ2-5

DNA: TGTGCCAACCAGGGTTGCCGCGCCTACGAGCAGTACTTC
CDR3: CANQGCRAYEQYF
D: NA
size: once
V: TRBV28
J: TRBJ2-7

DNA: TGTGCCAGTAGTATAGGGGTTACTAGCGGGAGGGCCAAAAACATTCAGTACTTC
CDR3: CASSIGVTSGRAKNIQYF
D: TRBD2
size: NA
V: TRBV19
J: TRBJ2-4

DNA: TGTGCCAGCAGCCTTACAGGGGGCACTGAAGCTTTCTTT
CDR3: CASSLTGGTEAFF
D: TRBD1
size: NA
V: TRBV7-9
J: TRBJ1-1

DNA: TGTGCCAGCAGAGGGGGCAATACGGGAAACACCATATATTTT
CDR3: CASRGGNTGNTIYF
D: TRBD1
size: NA
V: TRBV6-5
J: TRBJ1-3

DNA: TGCGCCAGCAGCCAAGGGGCCTATTTTAGACGGGGGGCCTACGAGCAGTACTTC
CDR3: CASSQGAYFRRGAYEQYF
D: TRBD2
size: NA
V: TRBV4-1
J: TRBJ2-7

DNA: TGTGCCAGCAGGGGGGACAGGGTAATTATAGCTTTCTTT
CDR3: CASRGDRVIIAFF
D: TRBD1
size: NA
V: TRBV2
J: TRBJ1-1

DNA: TGTGCCAGCAGTATCGCAACCGGGACTTCCTACGAGCAGTACTTC
CDR3: CASSIATGTSYEQYF
D: NA
size: once
V: TRBV7-9
J: TRBJ2-7

DNA: TGTGCCAGCAGTCGCGGACACACGGCTGGCGAGCAGTACTTC
CDR3: CASSRGHTAGEQYF
D: NA
size: NA
V: TRBV28
J: TRBJ2-7

DNA: TGTGCCAGCAGCCAAGATAATTTGAACACTGAAGCTTTCTTT
CDR3: CASSQDNLNTEAFF
D: NA
size: NA
V: TRBV14
J: TRBJ1-1

DNA: TGTGCCAGCAGCGCTGACCTATGGGGGAATGAGCAGTTCTTC
CDR3: CASSADLWGNEQFF
D: NA
size: NA
V: TRBV7-7
J: TRBJ2-1

DNA: TGTGCCTGGAGGGCCCATAAGGGGCGGGCTGAAGCTTTCTTT
CDR3: CAWRAHKGRAEAFF
D: NA
size: NA
V: TRBV30
J: TRBJ1-1

DNA: TGCAGCGTTGACCTTGGAGGGCTCCTAGGCAATGAGCAGTTCTTC
CDR3: CSVDLGGLLGNEQFF
D: NA
size: NA
V: TRBV29-1
J: TRBJ2-1

DNA: TGTGCCAGCAGCTTAGCACAGTACAATGAGCAGTTCTTC
CDR3: CASSLAQYNEQFF
D: NA
size: NA
V: TRBV11-2
J: TRBJ2-1

DNA: TGCGCCAGCAGCTTGGCATGGACAGGGACCATGAACACTGAAGCTTTCTTT
CDR3: CASSLAWTGTMNTEAFF
D: TRBD1
size: NA
V: TRBV5-1
J: TRBJ1-1

DNA: TGTGCCAGCACCCAAGGACAGGGAAAACAGCCCCAGCATTTT
CDR3: CASTQGQGKQPQHF
D: NA
size: NA
V: TRBV21-1
J: TRBJ1-5

DNA: TGTGCCAGCAGTTCCCGAGGCGAGCAGTACTTC
CDR3: CASSSRGEQYF
D: NA
size: NA
V: TRBV6-6
J: TRBJ2-7

DNA: TGTGCCAGCAGCCAAAGCCCGGGCAGGTTCTCCCTTGGCTACACCTTC
CDR3: CASSQSPGRFSLGYTF
D: NA
size: once
V: TRBV7-2
J: TRBJ1-2

DNA: TGTGCCAGCAGTGATTATGGGACCAGCTCCTACAATGAGCAGTTCTTC
CDR3: CASSDYGTSSYNEQFF
D: NA
size: NA
V: TRBV6-4
J: TRBJ2-1

DNA: TGCGCCAGCAGCCTCACAGGGTTAGATCATGGCTACACCTTC
CDR3: CASSLTGLDHGYTF
D: NA
size: NA
V: TRBV5-1
J: TRBJ1-2

DNA: TGTGCCAGCAGTTACTCCTCCGGGACATATCAGCAGTACTTC
CDR3: CASSYSSGTYQQYF
D: NA
size: NA
V: TRBV6-6
J: TRBJ2-7

DNA: TGTGCCAGCTCACCTTCCGTCCAAAACAGGGAAGAAATAATCTACGAGCAGTACTTC
CDR3: CASSPSVQNREEIIYEQYF
D: NA
size: NA
V: TRBV18
J: TRBJ2-7

DNA: TGTGCCAGCAGCATCCAGAGACAGGGGGGTTTGGATACGCAGTATTTT
CDR3: CASSIQRQGGLDTQYF
D: NA
size: NA
V: TRBV21-1
J: TRBJ2-3

DNA: TGCGCCAGCAGGCAGGGGAAGGGTGACTATGGCTACACCTTC
CDR3: CASRQGKGDYGYTF
D: NA
size: few
V: TRBV10-2
J: TRBJ1-2

DNA: TGCGCCAGCAGCCAAGATTACAGGGGTATAGAGACCCAGTACTTC
CDR3: CASSQDYRGIETQYF
D: TRBD1
size: NA
V: TRBV4-1
J: TRBJ2-5

DNA: TGCGCCAGCAGCTTGGCGGAGTATGGCTACACCTTC
CDR3: CASSLAEYGYTF
D: NA
size: NA
V: TRBV5-1
J: TRBJ1-2

DNA: TGTGCCAGCAGCTTGACAGGGTCTGGAAACACCATATATTTT
CDR3: CASSLTGSGNTIYF
D: TRBD1
size: once
V: TRBV11-3
J: TRBJ1-3

DNA: TGTGCCAGCAGTTACTCGGGATTGAATGAGCAGTTCTTC
CDR3: CASSYSGLNEQFF
D: NA
size: NA
V: TRBV6-5
J: TRBJ2-1

DNA: TGTGCCAGCGGTAGATGGGCGCGGGTCACCGGGGAGCTGTTTTTT
CDR3: CASGRWARVTGELFF
D: NA
size: NA
V: TRBV28
J: TRBJ2-2

DNA: TGTGCCAGCAGCTCAGGGGCTTCTGGGGCCAACGTCCTGACTTTC
CDR3: CASSSGASGANVLTF
D: NA
size: NA
V: TRBV7-8
J: TRBJ2-6

DNA: TGTGCCAGCAGTGACGGGAGAGGCCGCCGACGGTACTTC
CDR3: CASSDGRGRRRYF
D: NA
size: once
V: TRBV6-5
J: TRBJ2-7

DNA: TGTGCCAGCAGCGGCACACTGCAAGAGACCCAGTACTTC
CDR3: CASSGTLQETQYF
D: NA
size: NA
V: TRBV5-4
J: TRBJ2-5

DNA: TGTGCCAGCAGTTCCCCGGGACTCAGCTCCTACGAGCAGTACTTC
CDR3: CASSSPGLSSYEQYF
D: NA
size: NA
V: TRBV28
J: TRBJ2-7

DNA: TGTGCCAGCAGCTCCGAAAGCCTAGCGGGAGCCCACGAGCAGTACTTC
CDR3: CASSSESLAGAHEQYF
D: TRBD2
size: NA
V: TRBV7-8
J: TRBJ2-7

DNA: TGTGCCAGCAGCCCAGACAGACCTCGGGGAGATACGCAGTATTTT
CDR3: CASSPDRPRGDTQYF
D: NA
size: NA
V: TRBV7-8
J: TRBJ2-3

DNA: TGTGCCAGCACCGAGGACAGGGTCTCCTACGAGCAGTACTTC
CDR3: CASTEDRVSYEQYF
D: TRBD1
size: NA
V: TRBV11-1
J: TRBJ2-7

DNA: TGTGCCAGCAGACCCACACTAGCGGGAGGTTTCCATGAGCAGTTCTTC
CDR3: CASRPTLAGGFHEQFF
D: TRBD2
size: NA
V: TRBV2
J: TRBJ2-1

DNA: TGTGCCAGCAGCCCCCGGACCCAACAGGGCTACGAGCAGTACTTC
CDR3: CASSPRTQQGYEQYF
D: NA
size: NA
V: TRBV11-2
J: TRBJ2-7

DNA: TGTGCCAGCAGCAAAGGTGGGAGTCTTAATGAAAAACTGTTTTTT
CDR3: CASSKGGSLNEKLFF
D: NA
size: NA
V: TRBV28
J: TRBJ1-4

DNA: TGCAGTGCCGCCTGGGCTGAAGCTTTCTTT
CDR3: CSAAWAEAFF
D: NA
size: NA
V: TRBV20-1
J: TRBJ1-1

DNA: TGCAGTGCCCAGGGGGACACTGAAGCTTTCTTT
CDR3: CSAQGDTEAFF
D: TRBD1
size: NA
V: TRBV20-1
J: TRBJ1-1

DNA: TGTGCCTGGAGTGGGTCGGCTAATGAAAAACTGTTTTTT
CDR3: CAWSGSANEKLFF
D: NA
size: NA
V: TRBV30
J: TRBJ1-4

DNA: TGTGCCAGCAGCAACCGCCCTCGGGGGGCCAACTACGAGCAGTACTTC
CDR3: CASSNRPRGANYEQYF
D: NA
size: NA
V: TRBV7-9
J: TRBJ2-7

DNA: TGTGCCAGCACACACCTGAGGACAGGGGGTTACACTGAAGCTTTCTTT
CDR3: CASTHLRTGGYTEAFF
D: TRBD1
size: NA
V: TRBV27
J: TRBJ1-1

DNA: TGTGCCAGCAGCGCCAGAGTGGGGGTTCTGAACACTGAAGCTTTCTTT
CDR3: CASSARVGVLNTEAFF
D: NA
size: NA
V: TRBV13
J: TRBJ1-1

DNA: TGTGCCAGCAGTTTTCGCCAGAACACCGGGGAGCTGTTTTTT
CDR3: CASSFRQNTGELFF
D: NA
size: once
V: TRBV28
J: TRBJ2-2

DNA: TGTGCCAGCTCACCTTACTCAATGAGTGTCGAGACCCAGTACTTC
CDR3: CASSPYSMSVETQYF
D: NA
size: once
V: TRBV18
J: TRBJ2-5

DNA: TGTGCCAGTACGAAGGCTGCAGGGGTCGGAAACACCATATATTTT
CDR3: CASTKAAGVGNTIYF
D: NA
size: NA
V: TRBV19
J: TRBJ1-3